This T cell receptor beta chain came from a study of graft-versus-host responses after intestinal transplantation (dated by TCRdb to about 2021). Turning to the overall study: The transplants that recipients received were multivisceral, liver-intestinal, or isolated intestinal. Every recipient was given anti-thymocyte globulin induction, followed by approximately 3 years of maintenance tacrolimus and steroids. Graft-versus-host and host-versus-graft alloreactive T cell clones were tracked in the graft, circulation and bone marrow after intestinal transplantation using bulk TCR-beta CDR3 sequencing. To identify alloreactive clones, pre-transplant mixed lymphocyte reaction products were sequenced and compared with unstimulated pre-transplant donor and recipient T cells. Of the roughly 23 intestinal transplant recipients enrolled in the cohort, one of whom was a retransplant, a few patients without pretransplant specimens were excluded. A peak of at least 4% donor T cells among recipient peripheral blood mononuclear cells was the definition used for donor T cell macrochimerism. Instead of going to the commercial service, samples from a few later patients were sequenced in-house on an Illumina MiSeq and processed with MiXCR. General study outcomes and caveats: The relatively low number and heterogeneity of intestinal transplant patients limited the conclusions. GvH clones turned up in recipient bone marrow, with some appearing earlier in ileal mucosa or blood, a pattern consistent with an intestinal mucosal origin. In the allografts of patients with donor T cell macrochimerism, GvH to HvG T cell clonal ratios were high. Early after transplant, peak levels of circulating GvH clones were associated with declines in HvG clones.

Library preparation employed the immunoSEQ multiplex PCR assay. For most patients, genomic DNA was isolated with the Qiagen DNeasy Blood and Tissue Kit and sent frozen to Adaptive Biotechnologies for TCR sequencing. Adaptive Biotechnologies carried out high-throughput TCR-beta CDR3 sequencing of genomic DNA for most patients. The authors processed their data as follows. Adaptive's ImmunoSEQ software supplied the TCR sequencing data for around 17 patients, while MiXCR and VDJtools were used to process a few other patients. To correct CD4 versus CD8 sorting errors, sequences present in both subsets at a frequency ratio below 5:1 were removed. Because the origin of CDR3 nucleotide sequences shared between donor and recipient could not be assigned, those sequences were removed. Alloreactive clones required at least 2-fold expansion over unstimulated cells and minimum CFSE-low frequency of 0.002% (template counts) or 0.001% (read counts). Clones were considered mappable if detected in sequenced pre-transplant spleen, lymph node, or MLR CFSE-low populations of the donor or recipient. The cumulative frequency of alloreactive clones was calculated as a percentage of all sequences, weighted by copy number. In its TCRdb copy, this immuneACCESS table keeps in-frame sequences only and misses some clones. Where compared with another copy, unresolved V genes explain less than half of these, and the others have no known cause. V and J calls and clone size are those listed in that table; D and trimming were worked out from the DNA. The sample contains 25,000 to 35,000 clones, about four fifths of them found a single time. The ten most abundant clones make up approximately 20% of the sample.

The sample's time point, from its label and the paper: cells obtained before transplantation from donor or recipient. CD3+CD4+ and CD3+CD8+ populations were FACS-sorted from unstimulated pre-transplant donor and recipient cells taken from spleen or lymph nodes. From a lookup of the germline V gene, CDR1 and CDR2 are MDHEN and SYDVKM. Compared with germline, V lacks 5 bases and J lacks 3 bases; bases without a gene match: 7. The CDR3 measures 15 amino acids from cysteine to phenylalanine. Only the CDR3 portion is preserved as DNA: 45 bases, with reading frame beginning at the first base. Comment on this clone: Its antigen is still unknown. It has no much larger one-base neighbor in the sample; base qualities were not kept.

Rearrangement joined TRBV28 to TRBJ1-1; 9 of the junction bases match TRBD1. The sequencing used unstimulated CD8+ T cells sorted from spleen or lymph node cells, collected before intestinal transplant. The TCR comes from a human donor who received an intestinal transplant. The nucleotide sequence is given as TGTGCCAGCAGTCTGGGGACAGGGCTGGACACTGAAGCTTTCTTT. The translation is CASSLGTGLDTEAFF.